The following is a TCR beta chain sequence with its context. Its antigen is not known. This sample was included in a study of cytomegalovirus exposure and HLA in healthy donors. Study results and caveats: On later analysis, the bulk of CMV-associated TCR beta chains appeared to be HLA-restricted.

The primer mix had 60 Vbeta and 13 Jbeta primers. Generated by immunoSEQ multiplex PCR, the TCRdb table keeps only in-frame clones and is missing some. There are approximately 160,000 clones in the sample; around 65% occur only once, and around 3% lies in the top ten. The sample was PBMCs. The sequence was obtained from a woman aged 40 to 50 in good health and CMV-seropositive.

The CDR3 here is CASSERHPITGSRYKNIQYF. The CDR3 DNA follows: TGTGCCAGCAGTGAACGTCATCCCATTACGGGGTCCCGTTACAAAAACATTCAGTACTTC. The rearrangement joins TRBV2 to TRBJ2-4, with TRBD2 as a possible D gene (5 bases). Looked up from germline, CDR1 is SNHLY and CDR2 is FYNNEI. Trimming cost V 2 bases and J 3 bases, with 26 bases left between them. CDR3 size: 20 residues.